One sample yielded the 8 T cell receptor beta chains listed below, sequenced in a study of metastatic and nonmetastatic thyroid tumors. Thyroid surgery was performed in patients who had received no treatment beforehand. TCRdb reprocessed the PCR reads via MiXCR. The data hold roughly 20,000 clones, with around 16% observed a single time. Sequences were obtained from blood. The receptors were gathered from a male donor with papillary thyroid cancer or a benign thyroid nodule (not recorded which). Some clones in this sample may be carry-over from other donors' samples.

This clone was observed many times. This sequence joins TRBV20-1 and TRBJ2-5; weak D call: TRBD1 (6 bases). V lost 4 bases to trimming and J lost 4 bases, with 13 bases between them. The CDR3 consists of 13 residues. Germline CDR1 and CDR2: DFQATT and SNEGSKA (reference sequence). CDR3 amino acids: CSANTGNRETQYF. For the CDR3, the DNA is TGCAGTGCTAATACAGGGAATCGAGAGACCCAGTACTTC.

This clone was seen repeatedly, ten times or more. The genes are TRBV11-2 and TRBJ2-7, with TRBD2 identical over 11 bases. Per the germline V gene, CDR1 is SGHAT and CDR2 is FQNNGV. The CDR3 contains 15 residues. The V segment lost 3 bases and the J segment 5 bases; nucleotides outside the gene matches: 6. Here the CDR3 DNA reads TGTGCCAGCAGCTTGATGACTAGCGGGAAGAACGAGCAGTACTTC. This sequence encodes CASSLMTSGKNEQYF.

Ten or more counts support this clone. This chain links TRBV19 with TRBJ2-5; 7 bases align to TRBD2. V lost 9 bases and J lost 3; bases outside the gene matches: 13. This CDR3 spans 15 amino acids. Germline V lookup: CDR1 LNHDA, CDR2 SQIVND (reference sequence). The CDR3 is CASPPPRGTEETQYF. The DNA of the CDR3 is TGTGCCAGCCCCCCCCCGCGGGGGACCGAAGAGACCCAGTACTTC.

This clone was detected a few times. The chain joins TRBV27 to TRBJ1-2; D uncertain. CDR3 length: 11 residues. Between the trimmed V and J ends, which lost 0 bases and 5 bases, there was a span of 1 base. In germline, CDR1 is MNHEY, CDR2 SMNVEV (reference sequence). CDR3 amino acids: CASSLSYGYTF. In DNA form, the CDR3 reads TGTGCCAGCAGTTTATCGTATGGCTACACCTTC.

The rearrangement joins TRBV30 to TRBJ1-1; D call uncertain. The V gene's germline CDR1 is GTSNPN and CDR2 SVGIG (reference sequence). With 5 bases removed from V and 3 bases from J, the gap between germline ends came to 7 bases. This CDR3 spans 11 amino acids. The DNA of the CDR3 is TGTGCCTGGGCACCCTACACTGAAGCTTTCTTT. Its translation: CAWAPYTEAFF.

This clone was picked up many times. The chain recombines TRBV18 with TRBJ1-3; D is ambiguous. The CDR3 is made up of 15 amino acids. From germline, CDR1 is KGHSH and CDR2 LQKENI. V lost 0 bases to trimming and J lost 2 bases, with 8 bases between them. DNA for the CDR3: TGTGCCAGCTCACCACCGCTGACGGCTGGAAACACCATATATTTT. Encoded protein: CASSPPLTAGNTIYF. Full variable domain (missing parts from reference TRBV18 and TRBJ1-3): NAGVMQNPRHLVRRRGQEARLRCSPMKGHSHVYWYRQLPEEGLKFMVYLQKENIIDESGMPKERFSAEFPKEGPSILRIQQVVRGDSAAYFCASSPPLTAGNTIYFGEGSWLTVV.

This clone was observed at least ten times. The J gene is TRBJ1-5, the V gene TRBV28, with TRBD1 matching over 7 bases. The ends lost 5 bases at V and 4 bases at J; junction bases unmatched: 14. This CDR3 region has 17 residues. The germline gives CDR1 MDHEN, CDR2 SYDVKM. CDR3 region: CASSGEGERGRNQPQHF. Here the CDR3 DNA reads TGTGCCAGCAGTGGTGAAGGGGAAAGGGGGCGAAATCAGCCCCAGCATTTT.

This clone is labeled as medium-sized (0.01 to 0.1%). The chain recombines TRBV27 with TRBJ2-7; TRBD2 aligns across 7 bases. J lost 3 bases, V lost 4 bases, and 3 bases had no gene match. This CDR3 region has 13 residues. CDR1 and CDR2 (germline): MNHEY, SMNVEV (reference sequence). The CDR3 DNA reads as TGTGCCAGCAGTTCCGGCGGGAGCTACGAGCAGTACTTC. It encodes CASSSGGSYEQYF.